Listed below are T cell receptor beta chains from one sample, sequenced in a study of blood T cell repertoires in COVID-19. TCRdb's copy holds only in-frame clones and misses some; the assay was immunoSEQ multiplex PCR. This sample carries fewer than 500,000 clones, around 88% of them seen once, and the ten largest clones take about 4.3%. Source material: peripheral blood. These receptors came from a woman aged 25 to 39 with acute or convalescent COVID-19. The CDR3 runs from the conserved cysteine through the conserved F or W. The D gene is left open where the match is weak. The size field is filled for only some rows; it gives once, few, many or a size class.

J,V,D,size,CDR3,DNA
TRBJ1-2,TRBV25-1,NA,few,CASLGRHSDGYTF,TGTGCCAGCTTAGGGAGGCATTCGGACGGCTACACCTTC
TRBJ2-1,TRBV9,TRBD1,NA,CASRGTDSYNEQFF,TGTGCCAGCAGGGGGACAGACTCCTACAATGAGCAGTTCTTC
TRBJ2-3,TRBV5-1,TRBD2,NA,CASSALPLAGKTDTQYF,TGCGCCAGCAGCGCCTTACCCCTAGCGGGGAAAACAGATACGCAGTATTTT
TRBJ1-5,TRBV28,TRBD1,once,CASRRRTGNNQPQHF,TGTGCCAGCCGGCGTAGGACAGGGAACAATCAGCCCCAGCATTTT
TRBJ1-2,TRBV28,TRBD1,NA,CASRVQTGHYGYTF,TGTGCCAGCAGAGTTCAGACAGGGCACTATGGCTACACCTTC
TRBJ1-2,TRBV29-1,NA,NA,CSVGWGLTNYGYTF,TGCAGCGTTGGGTGGGGGCTTACTAACTATGGCTACACCTTC
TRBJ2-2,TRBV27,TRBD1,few,CASSNNQGALNTGELFF,TGTGCCAGCAGCAACAATCAGGGGGCGTTGAACACCGGGGAGCTGTTTTTT
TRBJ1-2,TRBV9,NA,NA,CASSDRQNYGYTF,TGTGCCAGCAGCGATCGACAGAACTATGGCTACACCTTC
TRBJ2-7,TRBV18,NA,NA,CASSPSQVSSSYEQYF,TGTGCCAGCTCACCGTCACAGGTCTCCAGCTCCTACGAGCAGTACTTC
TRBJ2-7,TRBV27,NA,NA,CASSFLASSYEQYF,TGTGCCAGCAGTTTTTTGGCTAGCTCCTACGAGCAGTACTTC
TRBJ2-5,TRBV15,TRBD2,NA,CATSTRTREETQYF,TGTGCCACCAGCACCCGGACTAGGGAGGAGACCCAGTACTTC
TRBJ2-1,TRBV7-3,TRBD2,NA,CASSLWASGGNEQFF,TGTGCCAGCAGCTTATGGGCTAGCGGGGGCAATGAGCAGTTCTTC
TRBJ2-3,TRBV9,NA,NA,CASSVGGSPDTQYF,TGTGCCAGCAGCGTAGGAGGCAGCCCCGATACGCAGTATTTT
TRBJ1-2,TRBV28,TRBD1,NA,CASSPPQGANYGYTF,TGTGCCAGCAGCCCACCACAGGGGGCTAACTATGGCTACACCTTC
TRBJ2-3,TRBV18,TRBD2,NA,CASSAGTSGGLKFADTQYF,TGTGCCAGCTCGGCCGGGACTAGCGGGGGCCTTAAGTTCGCAGATACGCAGTATTTT
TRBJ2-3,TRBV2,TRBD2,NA,CASSSLAGGDTDTQYF,TGTGCCAGCAGTTCACTAGCGGGGGGGGACACAGATACGCAGTATTTT
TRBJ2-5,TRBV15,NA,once,CATSRAPTGQETQYF,TGTGCCACCAGCAGAGCCCCTACAGGGCAAGAGACCCAGTACTTC
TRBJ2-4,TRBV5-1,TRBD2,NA,CASSPSSGGTLMYF,TGCGCCAGCAGCCCTTCTAGCGGGGGTACCCTAATGTACTTC
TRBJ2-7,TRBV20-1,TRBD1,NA,CSARQGASQYF,TGCAGTGCTAGACAGGGGGCCTCGCAGTACTTC
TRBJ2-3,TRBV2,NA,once,CASMNRITDTQYF,TGTGCCAGCATGAACAGAATCACAGATACGCAGTATTTT
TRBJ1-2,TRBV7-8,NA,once,CASSKQGLDGYTF,TGTGCCAGCAGCAAGCAGGGTTTGGATGGCTACACCTTC
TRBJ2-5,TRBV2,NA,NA,CASSEVYVEETQYF,TGTGCCAGCAGTGAAGTGTACGTAGAAGAGACCCAGTACTTC
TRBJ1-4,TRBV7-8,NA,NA,CASTLGWGGNEKLFF,TGTGCCAGCACCTTAGGATGGGGGGGCAATGAAAAACTGTTTTTT
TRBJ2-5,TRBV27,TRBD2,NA,CASTSRIAGGLETQYF,TGTGCCAGCACCTCCCGAATAGCGGGGGGGCTTGAGACCCAGTACTTC
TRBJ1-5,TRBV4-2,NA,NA,CASSQESGVQPQHF,TGTGCCAGCAGCCAGGAATCAGGGGTTCAGCCCCAGCATTTT
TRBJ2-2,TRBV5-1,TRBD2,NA,CASSLGLAGGTGELFF,TGCGCCAGCAGCTTGGGATTAGCGGGGGGCACCGGGGAGCTGTTTTTT
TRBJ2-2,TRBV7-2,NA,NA,CASSLNRAGGELFF,TGTGCCAGCAGCTTAAACAGAGCAGGCGGGGAGCTGTTTTTT
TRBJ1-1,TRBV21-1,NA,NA,CASSKVRGRNTEAFF,TGTGCCAGCAGCAAAGTGCGGGGCAGGAACACTGAAGCTTTCTTT
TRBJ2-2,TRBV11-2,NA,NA,CASSSLQHTGELFF,TGTGCCAGCAGCTCTCTACAGCACACCGGGGAGCTGTTTTTT
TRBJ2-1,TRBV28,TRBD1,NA,CASSRDSIYNEQFF,TGTGCCAGCAGTCGGGACAGCATTTACAATGAGCAGTTCTTC
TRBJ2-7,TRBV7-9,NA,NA,CASSTRDSYEQYF,TGTGCCAGCAGCACCAGGGATTCCTACGAGCAGTACTTC
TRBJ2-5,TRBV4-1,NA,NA,CASSQSFTSSYQETQYF,TGCGCCAGCAGCCAATCGTTTACATCCTCGTACCAAGAAACCCAGTACTTC
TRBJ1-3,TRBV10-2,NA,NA,CASSLSGFGNTIYF,TGCGCCAGCAGTCTCTCAGGGTTTGGAAACACCATATATTTT
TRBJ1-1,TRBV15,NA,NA,CATSKGYTEAFF,TGTGCCACCAGTAAGGGGTACACTGAAGCTTTCTTT
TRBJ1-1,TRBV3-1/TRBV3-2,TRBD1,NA,CASSQPGGWMNTEAFF,TGTGCCAGCAGCCAACCAGGGGGTTGGATGAACACTGAAGCTTTCTTT
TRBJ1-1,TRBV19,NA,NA,CASSIKGTQNTEAFF,TGTGCCAGTAGTATCAAGGGGACACAGAACACTGAAGCTTTCTTT
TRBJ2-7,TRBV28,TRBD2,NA,CASSLRGVEQYF,TGTGCCAGCAGTTTGCGGGGGGTCGAGCAGTACTTC
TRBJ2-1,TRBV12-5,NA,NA,CASGLHSFGAKNEQFF,TGTGCTAGTGGTTTGCACAGTTTCGGCGCGAAAAATGAGCAGTTCTTC
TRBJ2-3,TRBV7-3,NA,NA,CASSLSPSTDTQYF,TGTGCCAGCAGCTTATCCCCGAGCACAGATACGCAGTATTTT
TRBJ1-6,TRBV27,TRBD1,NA,CASRYRGGHSPLHF,TGTGCCAGCAGATACAGGGGGGGACATTCACCCCTCCACTTT